The 21 T cell receptor beta chains reported below all come from one sample, sequenced in a study of ipilimumab plus nivolumab after autologous stem cell transplantation. Method: immunoSEQ multiplex PCR; TCRdb's copy keeps in-frame clones and lacks some. The sample lists about 17,000 clones, roughly 80% seen once, with 35% to 45% in the top ten. Sample: PBMCs, taken in a trial of ipilimumab plus nivolumab as post-transplant consolidation. Source of these receptors: a male donor with diffuse large B-cell lymphoma.

The genes are TRBV2 and TRBJ2-3; either TRBD1 or TRBD2 may fit D (7 bases each). Germline CDR1 reads SNHLY; CDR2 reads FYNNEI. The CDR3 is made up of 15 amino acids. V lost 2 bases to trimming and J lost 3 bases, with 12 bases between them. The CDR3 is CASSEWQGGTDTQYF. DNA of the CDR3: TGTGCCAGCAGTGAATGGCAGGGGGGGACAGATACGCAGTATTTT. The full variable domain, with the rest looked up from reference TRBV2 and TRBJ2-3, is EPEVTQTPSHQVTQMGQEVILRCVPISNHLYFYWYRQILGQKVEFLVSFYNNEISEKSEIFDDQFSVERPDGSNFTLKIRSTKLEDSAMYFCASSEWQGGTDTQYFGPGTRLTVL.

This chain connects TRBV11-3 to TRBJ1-1; D perhaps matches TRBD1 (6 bases). The CDR3 runs 14 residues. The V end lost 4 bases, the J end lost 5 bases, and 14 bases lay between the germline ends. Looked up from germline, CDR1 is SGHNT and CDR2 is YENEEA. The CDR3 region is CASSSIGRGTEAFF. CDR3 sequence (DNA): TGTGCCAGCAGCTCTATTGGGAGGGGGACTGAAGCTTTCTTT.

The chain carries TRBV2 and TRBJ2-7; D ambiguous. CDR3 length: 14 residues. Germline V lookup: CDR1 SNHLY, CDR2 FYNNEI. V was shortened by 4 bases and J by 0 bases, with 10 bases between the two germline ends. This chain's CDR3 is CASSGAQSSYEQYF. The CDR3 bases are TGTGCCAGCAGTGGTGCCCAGAGCTCCTACGAGCAGTACTTC.

The chain links TRBV5-4 to TRBJ2-5, with 8 bases aligning to TRBD2. With 0 bases clipped from V and 2 bases from J, the junction kept 3 bases outside the gene matches. Germline CDR1 is SGHNT and CDR2 is YYREEE (reference sequence). This CDR3 has 15 residues. CDR3 in amino acids: CASSLGSGGQETQYF. The DNA for the CDR3 is TGTGCCAGCAGCTTGGGTTCGGGGGGGCAAGAGACCCAGTACTTC. Full variable domain (outside the CDR3, taken from reference TRBV5-4 and TRBJ2-5): ETGVTQSPTHLIKTRGQQVTLRCSSQSGHNTVSWYQQALGQGPQFIFQYYREEENGRGNFPPRFSGLQFPNYSSELNVNALELDDSALYLCASSLGSGGQETQYFGPGTRLLVL.

The rearrangement uses TRBV5-1 and TRBJ1-2; D not resolved. The germline CDR1 and CDR2 sequences are SGHRS and YFSETQ. There are 13 residues in the CDR3. The ends were cut back, 0 bases at V and 4 bases at J, with 7 bases in the middle. The CDR3 loop is CASSLGHSYGYTF. CDR3 DNA sequence: TGCGCCAGCAGCTTGGGGCATTCCTATGGCTACACCTTC.

The chain uses TRBV5-1 and TRBJ1-1; D is unclear. This CDR3 has 15 amino acids. The V gene's germline CDR1 is SGHRS and CDR2 YFSETQ. V dropped 2 bases and J dropped 0 bases, with 11 bases sitting between them. For the CDR3, the DNA is TGCGCCAGCAGCTTAGATGGTTACATGAACACTGAAGCTTTCTTT. Its protein product is CASSLDGYMNTEAFF.

V gene TRBV6-1 combines with J gene TRBJ2-5, with no clear D. Germline V CDR1 and CDR2: MNHNS, SASEGT. The CDR3 sequence is 13 residues long. Trimming took 2 bases from V and 5 from J, leaving 9 bases between them. CDR3 in DNA: TGTGCCAGCAGTGAACCTGGCGGCGAGACCCAGTACTTC. Its protein is CASSEPGGETQYF.

This clone was counted a few times. This sequence joins TRBV6-5 and TRBJ1-1; no clear D gene. This CDR3 comprises 14 residues. CDR1 and CDR2 (germline): MNHEY, SVGAGI. V dropped 6 bases and J dropped 1 base, with 12 bases sitting between them. The CDR3, as DNA: TGTGCCAGCAGACCAACAGCCCAGAACACTGAAGCTTTCTTT. Encoded protein: CASRPTAQNTEAFF.

This chain uses TRBV2 with TRBJ2-5; no definite D call. V lost 7 bases and J lost 3, with 15 bases in between. Germline assignment: CDR1 SNHLY and CDR2 FYNNEI. This CDR3 region has 14 residues. The CDR3 DNA is TGTGCCAGCAACGTCTTAGGGTTCGAAGAGACCCAGTACTTC. This gives the protein CASNVLGFEETQYF. The full variable domain, rest sourced from reference TRBV2 and TRBJ2-5, is EPEVTQTPSHQVTQMGQEVILRCVPISNHLYFYWYRQILGQKVEFLVSFYNNEISEKSEIFDDQFSVERPDGSNFTLKIRSTKLEDSAMYFCASNVLGFEETQYFGPGTRLLVL.

The chain is built from TRBV7-2 and TRBJ1-6; D remains ambiguous. The germline CDR1 and CDR2 sequences are SGHTA and FQGNSA. This CDR3 has 15 amino acids. Trimming removed 2 bases at V and 8 bases at J, with 13 bases between. CDR3 loop: CASSLRFGNDSPLHF. The CDR3 DNA is TGTGCCAGCAGCTTACGGTTCGGGAACGATTCACCCCTCCACTTT.

The CDR3 loop is CASSLVIDYREQYF. The CDR3 DNA is TGTGCCAGCAGCTTAGTTATCGACTACAGGGAGCAGTACTTC. The gene calls are TRBV7-2 and TRBJ2-7, with D perhaps assigned TRBD1 or TRBD2 (5 bases each). The CDR3 spans 14 residues. Germline V gene data show CDR1 as SGHTA and CDR2 as FQGNSA. The germline V and J ends were trimmed by 1 base and 7 bases, with 14 bases remaining between them.

This sequence joins TRBV9 and TRBJ1-1, with TRBD1 matching over 8 bases. Germline V gives CDR1 SGDLS, CDR2 YYNGEE. Trimming removed 5 bases from V and 1 base from J; junction bases left unmatched: 7. The length of the CDR3 is 15 residues. CDR3 DNA sequence: TGTGCCAGCAGTAGGCAGGGGGCTTCGAACACTGAAGCTTTCTTT. This encodes CASSRQGASNTEAFF. Based on the CDR3 plus reference TRBV9 and TRBJ1-1, the full variable domain is DSGVTQTPKHLITATGQRVTLRCSPRSGDLSVYWYQQSLDQGLQFLIQYYNGEERAKGNILERFSAQQFPDLHSELNLSSLELGDSALYFCASSRQGASNTEAFFGQGTRLTVV.

The V and J genes are TRBV27 and TRBJ1-6, with TRBD1 identical over 7 bases. Trimming at V came to 6 bases and at J to 1 base, leaving 0 bases not matched to a gene. The CDR3 has 14 amino acids. Germline loops: CDR1 MNHEY, CDR2 SMNVEV (reference sequence). CDR3 region: CASRTGSYNSPLHF. The CDR3 nucleotides are TGTGCCAGCAGGACAGGGTCCTATAATTCACCCCTCCACTTT.

This clone appeared a single time. The chain combines TRBV5-4 with TRBJ1-5, with TRBD1 matching over 9 bases. The CDR3 has 16 residues. Germline V lookup: CDR1 SGHNT, CDR2 YYREEE (reference sequence). Unmatched junction bases numbered 8, after V lost 4 bases and J lost 3 bases. The CDR3 DNA sequence: TGTGCCAGCAGCCGGGGGACAGGGAATAACAATCAGCCCCAGCATTTT. This translates into CASSRGTGNNNQPQHF.

V is TRBV5-4 and J is TRBJ1-6; perhaps TRBD1 as D (5 bases). The germline V and J ends were trimmed by 0 bases and 8 bases, with 12 bases remaining between them. This CDR3 contains 15 residues. Germline values: CDR1 SGHNT, CDR2 YYREEE (reference sequence). CDR3 sequence reads: CASSLDRILDSPLHF. CDR3 nucleotide sequence: TGTGCCAGCAGCTTGGACAGGATCCTCGATTCACCCCTCCACTTT.

J is TRBJ2-1 and V is TRBV5-1; TRBD2 matches at 15 bases. With 4 bases clipped from V and 6 bases from J, the junction kept 11 bases outside the gene matches. CDR1 and CDR2 from the germline V gene are SGHRS and YFSETQ. The CDR3 has 18 amino acids. The CDR3 DNA sequence: TGCGCCAGCAGCCGGACTAGCGGGGGGGCCCCACGCCCCAATGAGCAGTTCTTC. It yields the protein CASSRTSGGAPRPNEQFF.

The rearrangement uses TRBV9 and TRBJ1-1; D is ambiguous. Trimming cost V 3 bases and J 11 bases, with 17 bases left between them. The V gene's germline CDR1 is SGDLS and CDR2 YYNGEE. This CDR3 region has 13 residues. The CDR3 spells CASSAMIQSLAFF. The DNA for the CDR3 is TGTGCCAGCAGCGCGATGATACAGTCGTTGGCTTTCTTT.

The chain links TRBV5-1 to TRBJ2-7; possible D gene TRBD1, 6 bases. In germline, CDR1 is SGHRS, CDR2 YFSETQ. This CDR3 contains 14 residues. Trimming removed 4 bases from V and 3 bases from J, with 14 bases in between. In DNA form, the CDR3 reads TGCGCCAGCAGCAGGGTAACAGGGAGCTACGAGCAGTACTTC. This gives the protein CASSRVTGSYEQYF. Full variable domain (missing parts from reference TRBV5-1 and TRBJ2-7): KAGVTQTPRYLIKTRGQQVTLSCSPISGHRSVSWYQQTPGQGLQFLFEYFSETQRNKGNFPGRFSGRQFSNSRSEMNVSTLELGDSALYLCASSRVTGSYEQYFGPGTRLTVT.

The chain employs TRBV5-5 and TRBJ1-4, with no clear D. Germline CDR1 and CDR2: SGHKS and YYEKEE (reference sequence). The CDR3 loop spans 14 amino acids. V was clipped by 0 bases and J by 5 bases, with 8 bases between them. CDR3 amino acids: CASSLAPLNEKLFF. The DNA for the CDR3 is TGTGCCAGCAGCTTGGCTCCGCTCAATGAAAAACTGTTTTTT.

As DNA, the CDR3 is TGTGCCACCTGCCCGGGACTAGCGGGGGGACGGGGCACCGGGGAGCTGTTTTTT. Encoded protein: CATCPGLAGGRGTGELFF. The chain is built from TRBV10-3 and TRBJ2-2, with 15 bases fitting TRBD2. With V trimmed by 10 bases and J by 4 bases, 13 bases remained unmatched. The CDR3 sequence is 18 residues long. CDR1 is ENHRY and CDR2 is SYGVKD in the germline V gene.

In nucleotides, the CDR3 is TGCAGCGCCGCTGTACAGGGTGAAGGTCAGCCCCAGCATTTT. As protein: CSAAVQGEGQPQHF. The chain has TRBV29-1 and TRBJ1-5, with TRBD1 as a possible D gene (6 bases). This CDR3 has 14 residues. The V end was cut by 7 bases, the J end by 6 bases, with 19 bases between. Germline CDR1 reads SQVTM; CDR2 reads ANQGSEA.